The sequence of this TCR beta chain was determined in a study of cytomegalovirus exposure and HLA in healthy donors. The overall study: From HLA-typed donors, an early data release held 70 million to 100 million unique TCRs.

Germline loops: CDR1 MNHEY, CDR2 SVGAGI. The CDR3 is made up of 14 amino acids. The ends were cut back, 7 bases at V and 8 bases at J, with 17 bases in the middle. The PCR contained 60 Vbeta and 13 Jbeta primers. Profiling relied on immunoSEQ multiplex PCR, and the TCRdb table lists in-frame clones only, not all of them. The sample includes fewer than 150,000 clones, about 72% of them seen just once. There are a few counts of this clone. The clonotype comes from a man aged 50 to 59 in good health and CMV-seropositive. The chain employs TRBV6-5 and TRBJ1-4; D is unclear. What was sequenced was PBMCs. CDR3 bases: TGTGCCAGCACCTCTCGAGGCGGATTCGAAAAACTGTTTTTT. Its protein product is CASTSRGGFEKLFF.